A single sample gave rise to the 28 T cell receptor beta chains below, sequenced in a study of identical twins. MiXCR, applied by TCRdb to the 5' RACE reads, yields one record per CDR3 protein. The data show about 730,000 distinct CDR3 sequences, about 20% seen once. These data are also associated with another study on T cells expressing NK-cell markers.

Sequencing input: PBMCs. The receptors originated from a woman aged 18-29 years in good health.

The DNA for the CDR3 is TGTGCCAGCAGTCCCGTGGGGGGGTATGCCAATGAGCAGTTCTTC. It translates to CASSPVGGYANEQFF. The chain carries TRBV12-3 or TRBV12-4 and TRBJ2-1; 7 positions match TRBD2. This CDR3 has 15 amino acids. V gave up 5 bases and J gave up 6 bases; unmatched junction bases: 10.

The V call is TRBV7-3, the J call TRBJ2-4; TRBD1 agrees at 11 bases. The CDR3 loop spans 16 amino acids. J was trimmed by 3 bases and V by 5 bases; bases with no gene match: 6. Germline assignment: CDR1 SGHTA and CDR2 FQGTGA. The CDR3 loop reads CASSPGTGGGKNIQYF. The CDR3 DNA reads TGTGCCAGCAGCCCAGGGACAGGGGGAGGCAAAAACATTCAGTACTTC.

This clonotype was found many times. V usage is TRBV12-3 or TRBV12-4 and J usage is TRBJ2-7; tentatively, D is TRBD2 (5 bases). Trimming cost V 6 bases and J 8 bases, with 17 bases left between them. This CDR3 has 13 residues. In DNA form, the CDR3 reads TGTGCCAGCAGCCACCCCCCAGCGGCTCAGCAGTACTTC. It encodes CASSHPPAAQQYF.

The sample holds many counts of this clonotype. The chain uses TRBV9 and TRBJ2-3; D perhaps matches TRBD2 (6 bases). V was cut by 3 bases and J by 4 bases, with 15 bases left in between. The CDR3 has 15 residues. CDR1 is SGDLS, CDR2 YYNGEE, per germline. CDR3 in amino acids: CASSGLDMIADTQYF. For the CDR3, the DNA is TGTGCCAGCAGCGGACTAGACATGATAGCAGATACGCAGTATTTT. The full variable domain, with the rest looked up from reference TRBV9 and TRBJ2-3, is DSGVTQTPKHLITATGQRVTLRCSPRSGDLSVYWYQQSLDQGLQFLIQYYNGEERAKGNILERFSAQQFPDLHSELNLSSLELGDSALYFCASSGLDMIADTQYFGPGTRLTVL.

The rearrangement links TRBV10-3 to TRBJ2-1; tentatively, D is TRBD2 (6 bases). The germline CDR1 and CDR2 sequences are ENHRY and SYGVKD. V was cut by 0 bases and J by 8 bases, with 14 bases left in between. The CDR3 is 15 amino acids. The CDR3 nucleotides are TGTGCCATCAGTGAGTCTCACTCCCCGGGGGATGAGCAGTTCTTC. Its protein is CAISESHSPGDEQFF.

This clonotype was detected many times. J is TRBJ2-3 and V is TRBV7-3, with 9 bases identical to TRBD2. The junction had 6 bases not matched to a gene; V was cut back by 5 bases and J by 0 bases. The CDR3 has 16 residues. Germline loops: CDR1 SGHTA, CDR2 FQGTGA. CDR3 amino acids: CASSPGLALSTDTQYF. In nucleotides, the CDR3 is TGTGCCAGCAGCCCGGGACTAGCACTTAGCACAGATACGCAGTATTTT.

This chain links TRBV20-1 with TRBJ2-5; 10 bases are a match to TRBD2. V trimming: 6 bases; J trimming: 1 base; junction bases outside the gene matches: 11. The CDR3 covers 16 residues. Germline CDR1 is DFQATT and CDR2 is SNEGSKA (reference sequence). The CDR3 sequence: CSAWASGGTGQETQYF. As DNA, the CDR3 is TGCAGTGCATGGGCTAGCGGGGGCACGGGCCAAGAGACCCAGTACTTC.

This clonotype showed up just a few times. The chain carries TRBV6-1 and TRBJ2-1; D is unresolved. Germline CDR1 and CDR2: MNHNS and SASEGT. Trimming shortened V by 7 bases and J by 4 bases, and 8 bases separated the two germline ends. CDR3 length: 12 amino acids. The CDR3 nucleotides are TGTGCCAGCACCATGATTTACAATGAGCAGTTCTTC. Protein sequence: CASTMIYNEQFF.

The sample holds a few counts of this clonotype. This sequence joins TRBV12-3 or TRBV12-4 and TRBJ2-1; D unresolved. V was cut by 2 bases and J by 8 bases, with 10 bases left in between. This CDR3 has 13 amino acids. The CDR3 DNA reads TGTGCCAGCAGTTTATTGACGCTAGATGAGCAGTTCTTC. This gives the protein CASSLLTLDEQFF.

The sample holds many counts of this clonotype. V and J are TRBV20-1 and TRBJ2-2, with 10 bases aligning to TRBD2. Trimming at V came to 0 bases and at J to 4 bases, leaving 8 bases not matched to a gene. Germline V gene sequence: CDR1 DFQATT, CDR2 SNEGSKA (reference sequence). The CDR3 extends over 17 amino acids. CDR3 loop: CSARDQGSGRATGELFF. The DNA of the CDR3 is TGCAGTGCTAGAGATCAAGGAAGCGGGAGGGCCACCGGGGAGCTGTTTTTT.

This clonotype has at least ten counts. J is TRBJ2-1 and V is TRBV10-3; 7 nucleotides match TRBD1. This CDR3 has 14 amino acids. V shed 3 bases, J shed 7 bases, and the junction held 6 bases outside the gene matches. The germline gives CDR1 ENHRY, CDR2 SYGVKD. CDR3 protein: CAISDEQGWNEQFF. CDR3 sequence (DNA): TGTGCCATCAGTGATGAACAGGGGTGGAATGAGCAGTTCTTC.

This clonotype was recorded a few times. The chain recombines TRBV20-1 with TRBJ2-1; D call uncertain. V gave up 6 bases and J gave up 7 bases, with 10 bases separating them. This CDR3 contains 11 residues. Germline CDR1 reads DFQATT; CDR2 reads SNEGSKA (reference sequence). CDR3 residues: CSAATPNEQFF. The CDR3 nucleotides read TGCAGTGCCGCTACCCCGAATGAGCAGTTCTTC.

The chain is built from TRBV3-1 and TRBJ2-2, with 9 nucleotides matching TRBD2. Germline CDR1 and CDR2: LGHDT and YNNKEL (reference sequence). CDR3 size: 15 residues. V gave up 4 bases and J gave up 4 bases; unmatched junction bases: 4. The CDR3 region is CASSRGAGGTGELFF. CDR3 DNA sequence: TGTGCCAGCAGCCGGGGAGCGGGAGGCACCGGGGAGCTGTTTTTT.

DNA of the CDR3: TGTGCCAGCTCACACGGGCCAGGGGGCTTGAACACTGAAGCTTTCTTT. This gives the protein CASSHGPGGLNTEAFF. The chain carries TRBV18 and TRBJ1-1; TRBD1 agrees at 8 bases. Germline CDR1 and CDR2: KGHSH and LQKENI. The V gene end was trimmed by 4 bases and the J gene end by 0 bases; junction bases not matched to a gene: 7. This CDR3 spans 16 amino acids.

This clonotype was counted a few times. The chain combines TRBV12-3 or TRBV12-4 with TRBJ2-3; either TRBD1 or TRBD2 may fit D (5 bases each). This CDR3 contains 14 residues. The ends were cut back, 3 bases at V and 5 bases at J, with 12 bases in the middle. CDR3 sequence: CASSLRGSIDTQYF. In nucleotides, the CDR3 is TGTGCCAGCAGTTTGAGGGGATCGATAGATACGCAGTATTTT.

The chain uses TRBV11-2 and TRBJ2-5, with TRBD2 as a possible D gene (7 bases). Per the germline V gene, CDR1 is SGHAT and CDR2 is FQNNGV. The CDR3 is 13 amino acids. V lost 6 bases, J lost 4 bases, and 12 bases lay in between. The CDR3 loop is CASRGGAGETQYF. The CDR3 DNA reads TGTGCCAGCAGAGGGGGGGCCGGAGAGACCCAGTACTTC.

This sequence joins TRBV29-1 and TRBJ2-3; TRBD1 or TRBD2 may be the D gene (5 bases each). Germline CDR1 SQVTM, CDR2 ANQGSEA. There are 13 residues in the CDR3. Trimming cost V 8 bases and J 2 bases, with 14 bases left between them. CDR3 residues: CSTTGRYTDTQYF. The CDR3 bases are TGCAGCACTACGGGACGGTACACAGATACGCAGTATTTT.

This clonotype has a handful of counts. The chain links TRBV10-3 to TRBJ2-3, with 7 bases matching TRBD1. V shed 10 bases and J 3 bases; nucleotides not matched to a gene: 7. The germline V gene has CDR1 ENHRY and CDR2 SYGVKD. The CDR3 runs to 13 residues. The CDR3 DNA sequence: TGTGCCAGTGGGACAGAATATACAGATACGCAGTATTTT. Translation: CASGTEYTDTQYF.

This chain uses TRBV4-3 with TRBJ2-7, with TRBD2 matching 10 bases. V shed 0 bases, J shed 6 bases, and the junction held 5 bases outside the gene matches. This CDR3 region has 15 residues. Germline loops: CDR1 LGHNA, CDR2 YSLEER. In DNA form, the CDR3 reads TGCGCCAGCAGCCAAGATCGTAGCGGGAGGCTCGAGCAGTACTTC. Protein: CASSQDRSGRLEQYF.

This rearrangement joins TRBV7-3 to TRBJ2-1; 7 bases line up with TRBD2. The V gene's germline CDR1 is SGHTA and CDR2 FQGTGA. V was clipped by 3 bases and J by 0 bases; unmatched bases: 8. CDR3 length: 17 residues. This CDR3 reads CASSFLGRGSSYNEQFF. As DNA, the CDR3 is TGTGCCAGCAGCTTTTTAGGGCGGGGGAGCTCCTACAATGAGCAGTTCTTC. Based on the CDR3 plus reference TRBV7-3 and TRBJ2-1, the full variable domain is GAGVSQTPSNKVTEKGKYVELRCDPISGHTALYWYRQSLGQGPEFLIYFQGTGAADDSGLPNDRFFAVRPEGSVSTLKIQRTERGDSAVYLCASSFLGRGSSYNEQFFGPGTRLTVL.

This clonotype was seen repeatedly, ten times or more. DNA for the CDR3: TGTGCCAGCAGTTCCTTCACTGAAGCTTTCTTT. Its translation is CASSSFTEAFF. The chain links TRBV6-6 to TRBJ1-1; the D is unclear. CDR1 and CDR2 (germline): MNHNY, SVGAGI (reference sequence). V lost 4 bases and J lost 4, with 4 bases in between. This CDR3 has 11 residues.

The chain is built from TRBV20-1 and TRBJ2-7; tentatively, D is TRBD2 (6 bases). Deletions cut 6 bases from V and 4 bases from J, with 19 bases between. From germline, CDR1 is DFQATT and CDR2 SNEGSKA (reference sequence). The CDR3 runs to 14 residues. CDR3 residues: CSASRGSKLYEQYF. The CDR3 bases are TGCAGTGCCTCCCGGGGGTCAAAACTTTACGAGCAGTACTTC.

The J gene is TRBJ2-5, the V gene TRBV12-3 or TRBV12-4; TRBD2 is a possible D gene (6 bases). This CDR3 region has 15 residues. The V end lost 5 bases, the J end lost 2 bases, and 15 bases lay between the germline ends. In DNA, the CDR3 is TGTGCCAGCAGTCCCGGGGAGGAGGGTCAAGAGACCCAGTACTTC. Translating gives CASSPGEEGQETQYF.

This sequence joins TRBV5-1 and TRBJ1-1; D may be TRBD1 (5 bases). This CDR3 contains 14 residues. Germline V gives CDR1 SGHRS, CDR2 YFSETQ. The V end lost 4 bases, the J end lost 5 bases, and 15 bases lay between the germline ends. CDR3 coding DNA: TGCGCCAGCAGCCCCCAGGGATCGGAGACTGAAGCTTTCTTT. Translating gives CASSPQGSETEAFF.

This clonotype was counted only a few times. V usage is TRBV7-9 and J usage is TRBJ2-5; the D is unclear. The ends were cut back, 3 bases at V and 5 bases at J, with 10 bases in the middle. CDR1 is SEHNR, CDR2 FQNEAQ, per germline (reference sequence). The CDR3 sequence is 13 residues long. The CDR3 region has the DNA TGTGCCAGCAGCTTTTACCAGTCTGAGACCCAGTACTTC. Amino acids: CASSFYQSETQYF.

This clonotype was counted many times. This CDR3 is CASSLKSQGELSGNTIYF. In nucleotides, the CDR3 is TGTGCCAGCAGCTTAAAGTCACAGGGTGAACTCTCTGGAAACACCATATATTTT. The chain is built from TRBV7-8 and TRBJ1-3, with a tentative D call TRBD1 (6 bases). The germline V gene has CDR1 SGHVS and CDR2 FQNEAQ. The V end was cut by 2 bases, the J end by 0 bases, with 17 bases between. This CDR3 spans 18 amino acids.

The CDR3 nucleotides read TGCAGTGCTAGTGGGAGACTAGCGGGAGGGAAAAAAGCGAACACCGGGGAGCTGTTTTTT. Translation: CSASGRLAGGKKANTGELFF. The chain recombines TRBV20-1 with TRBJ2-2; 14 bases are shared with TRBD2. V lost 3 bases to trimming and J lost 0 bases; unmatched junction nucleotides: 12. The CDR3 is 20 amino acids. The germline CDR1 and CDR2 sequences are DFQATT and SNEGSKA (reference sequence).

This clonotype was recorded a few times. The genes are TRBV11-2 and TRBJ2-7; possible D gene TRBD1, 6 bases. V was pared by 6 bases and J by 1 base, with 13 bases between. Per the germline V gene, CDR1 is SGHAT and CDR2 is FQNNGV. The CDR3 totals 14 residues. The CDR3 DNA reads TGTGCCAGCAGTACAGGGACGAGATCCTACGAGCAGTACTTC. This translates into CASSTGTRSYEQYF.